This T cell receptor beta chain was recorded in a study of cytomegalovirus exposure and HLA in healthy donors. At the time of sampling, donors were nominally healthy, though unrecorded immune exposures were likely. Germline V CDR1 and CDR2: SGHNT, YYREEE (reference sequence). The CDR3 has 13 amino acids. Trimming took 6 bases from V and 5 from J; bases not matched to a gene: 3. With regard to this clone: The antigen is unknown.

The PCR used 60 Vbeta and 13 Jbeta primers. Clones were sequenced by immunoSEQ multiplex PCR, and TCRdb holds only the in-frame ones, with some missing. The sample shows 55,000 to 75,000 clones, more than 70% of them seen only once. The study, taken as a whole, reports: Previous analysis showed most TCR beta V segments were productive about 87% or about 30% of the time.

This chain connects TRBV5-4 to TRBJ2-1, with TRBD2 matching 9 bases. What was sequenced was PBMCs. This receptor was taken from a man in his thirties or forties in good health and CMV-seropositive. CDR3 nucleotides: TGTGCCAGCATCGCGGGGGGGAACAATGAGCAGTTCTTC. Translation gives CASIAGGNNEQFF.